This passage covers 2 T cell receptor beta chains from one sample sequenced in a study of T cell responses to AZD1222 COVID-19 vaccine. Clones were sequenced by immunoSEQ multiplex PCR, and TCRdb holds only the in-frame ones, with some missing. The sample lists 35,000 to 50,000 clones; around three quarters were seen once. Sequencing used peripheral blood, obtained 28 days after the second dose of the MenACWY control vaccine. The source of these receptors is an adult who received the MenACWY meningococcal vaccine as a control.

This clone was seen more than once but under ten times. The chain combines TRBV3-1 (or the pseudogene TRBV3-2) with TRBJ1-2, with a possible D match to TRBD1 (5 bases). CDR1 LGHDT and CDR2 YNNKEL come from the germline V gene (reference sequence). Trimming pared 4 bases from V and 8 bases from J, leaving 11 bases between. The CDR3 contains 12 residues. The CDR3 DNA reads as TGTGCCAGCAGCCCGGGGGTAGGCGGCTACACCTTC. Its protein product is CASSPGVGGYTF.

V gene TRBV6-5 combines with J gene TRBJ1-6; D call uncertain. V shed 6 bases and J shed 8 bases, with 11 bases lying between them. The germline V gene has CDR1 MNHEY and CDR2 SVGAGI. The CDR3 is made up of 13 amino acids. Here the CDR3 reads CASRATTYSPLHF. In DNA, the CDR3 is TGTGCCAGCAGGGCGACAACTTATTCACCCCTCCACTTT.